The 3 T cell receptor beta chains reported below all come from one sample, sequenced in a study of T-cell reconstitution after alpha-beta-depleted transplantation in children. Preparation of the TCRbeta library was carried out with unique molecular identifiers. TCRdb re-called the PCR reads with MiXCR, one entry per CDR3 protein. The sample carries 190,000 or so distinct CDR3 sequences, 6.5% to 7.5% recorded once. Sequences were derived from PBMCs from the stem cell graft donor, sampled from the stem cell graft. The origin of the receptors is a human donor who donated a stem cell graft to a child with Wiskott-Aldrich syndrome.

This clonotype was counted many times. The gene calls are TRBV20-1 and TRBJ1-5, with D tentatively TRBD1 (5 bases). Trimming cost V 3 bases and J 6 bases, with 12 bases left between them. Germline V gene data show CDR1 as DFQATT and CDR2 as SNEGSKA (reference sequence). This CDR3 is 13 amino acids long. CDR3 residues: CSARGDQGQPQHF. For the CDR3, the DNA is TGCAGTGCTAGGGGGGATCAGGGTCAGCCCCAGCATTTT.

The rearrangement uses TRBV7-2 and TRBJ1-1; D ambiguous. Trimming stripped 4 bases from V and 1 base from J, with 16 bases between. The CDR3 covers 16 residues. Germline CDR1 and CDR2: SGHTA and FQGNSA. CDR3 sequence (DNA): TGTGCCAGCAGCTCGTCCCCCGGGTCGTGGAACACTGAAGCTTTCTTT. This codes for CASSSSPGSWNTEAFF.

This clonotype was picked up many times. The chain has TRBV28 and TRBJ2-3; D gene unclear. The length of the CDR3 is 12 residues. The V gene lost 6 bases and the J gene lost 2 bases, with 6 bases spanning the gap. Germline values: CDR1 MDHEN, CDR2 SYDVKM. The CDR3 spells CASSFPTDTQYF. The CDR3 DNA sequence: TGTGCCAGCAGCTTCCCCACAGATACGCAGTATTTT.